The present entry profiles one T cell receptor (beta chain) with its context. Compared with germline, one end of the junction differs, possibly owing to a read error. This sample was included in a study of tumor-infiltrating lymphocytes in primary liver carcinoma. Whole-study context: The study reported T1-T3 N0M0 tumors spanning 4.2 to 10 cm.

For blood RNA, unsorted whole blood served as the source, and germline DNA was extracted too. Synthesis of TCR beta cDNA was carried out from 450 to 650 ng total RNA with a constant-region primer. For TCR beta, libraries were produced by three nested multiplex PCR rounds using slightly modified ARM-PCR. The first two PCR rounds used TRBV1-TRBV30 forward primers with a C-beta reverse primer, approximately 11 cycles each. Each CDR3 protein gets one entry after TCRdb re-called the multiplex PCR reads with MiXCR. This sample has fewer than 400,000 distinct CDR3 sequences, with 65% found just once. The CDR3 spans 13 residues.

The chain joins TRBV12-3 or TRBV12-4 to TRBJ2-3; a possible D gene is TRBD2 (5 bases). Material for sequencing was peripheral blood. The clonotype comes from a man aged 35-49 years with primary liver carcinoma and hepatitis B virus infection. CDR3 in amino acids: CASSPAFGDMQYF. CDR3 DNA: TGTGCCAGCAGCCCAGCATTCGGGGATATGCAGTATTTT.